Listed here are 20 T cell receptor beta chains from one sample, sequenced in a study of cytomegalovirus exposure and HLA in healthy donors. The PCR was carried out with 60 Vbeta primers and 13 Jbeta primers. TCRdb's copy holds only in-frame clones and misses some; the assay was immunoSEQ multiplex PCR. This sample has about 140,000 clones; 66% occur once, and the top ten carry 1.5% to 2%. The material sequenced was PBMCs. The receptors here all came from a human donor in good health.

This sequence joins TRBV11-2 and TRBJ2-1; weak D call: TRBD2 (6 bases). The ends were cut back, 5 bases at V and 2 bases at J, with 25 bases in the middle. The CDR3 contains 19 residues. Germline CDR1 and CDR2: SGHAT and FQNNGV. Here the CDR3 reads CASSAFSGSMPTTYNEQFF. The CDR3 DNA follows: TGTGCCAGCAGCGCCTTTAGCGGATCAATGCCCACAACCTACAATGAGCAGTTCTTC.

This clone was seen a handful of times. The chain is built from TRBV27 and TRBJ1-2; tentative D call: TRBD1 (5 bases). Trimming took 3 bases from V and 2 from J, leaving 7 bases between them. Germline V gene lookup returns CDR1 MNHEY and CDR2 SMNVEV (reference sequence). The CDR3 length is 13 residues. In nucleotides, the CDR3 is TGTGCCAGCAGTTTGGGGCAGAACTATGGCTACACCTTC. Translated, it gives CASSLGQNYGYTF.

This clone was observed a handful of times. The chain carries TRBV7-6 and TRBJ2-1; 9 nucleotides line up with TRBD2. Unmatched junction bases numbered 10, after V lost 3 bases and J lost 10 bases. The germline V gene encodes CDR1 SGHVS and CDR2 FNYEAQ. The CDR3 runs to 15 residues. The CDR3: CASSFSGRNSGEQFF. The DNA for the CDR3 is TGTGCCAGCAGCTTTAGCGGGAGAAATTCTGGCGAGCAGTTCTTC.

The gene calls are TRBV5-6 and TRBJ2-1, with D tentatively TRBD2 (5 bases). Germline CDR1 SGHDT, CDR2 YYEEEE. CDR3 length: 14 residues. Trimming took 0 bases from V and 9 from J, leaving 13 bases between them. CDR3 sequence reads: CASSLGTSLSEQFF. The CDR3 DNA reads TGTGCCAGCAGCTTGGGCACTAGTTTGAGTGAGCAGTTCTTC.

This rearrangement joins TRBV11-2 to TRBJ1-5, with a weak D call TRBD1 (6 bases). V was shortened by 5 bases and J by 5 bases, with 16 bases between the two germline ends. CDR3 length: 15 amino acids. Germline lookup yields CDR1 SGHAT and CDR2 FQNNGV. CDR3 amino acids: CASSRNGGGDQPQHF. CDR3 coding DNA: TGTGCCAGCAGCCGAAATGGAGGGGGGGATCAGCCCCAGCATTTT.

The CDR3: CATSRTGTLETQYF. The CDR3 DNA reads as TGTGCCACCAGCAGGACAGGGACTCTAGAGACCCAGTACTTC. J is TRBJ2-5 and V is TRBV15, with D tentatively TRBD1 (7 bases). Trimming cost V 3 bases and J 4 bases, with 12 bases left between them. The CDR3 contains 14 residues. The V gene's germline CDR1 is LNHNV and CDR2 YYDKDF (reference sequence).

The rearrangement joins TRBV5-1 to TRBJ2-7, with 8 positions matching TRBD1. The ends lost 4 bases at V and 2 bases at J; junction bases unmatched: 8. Germline loops: CDR1 SGHRS, CDR2 YFSETQ. The CDR3 consists of 15 residues. In nucleotides, the CDR3 is TGCGCCAGCAGCACCCGGGACAGGTACCCCTACGAGCAGTACTTC. Residues: CASSTRDRYPYEQYF. The whole variable domain, remainder taken from reference TRBV5-1 and TRBJ2-7, is KAGVTQTPRYLIKTRGQQVTLSCSPISGHRSVSWYQQTPGQGLQFLFEYFSETQRNKGNFPGRFSGRQFSNSRSEMNVSTLELGDSALYLCASSTRDRYPYEQYFGPGTRLTVT.

The chain has TRBV29-1 and TRBJ2-3; no definite D call. Germline CDR1 is SQVTM and CDR2 is ANQGSEA. CDR3 length equals 13 residues. The germline V and J ends were trimmed by 7 bases and 0 bases, with 11 bases remaining between them. The CDR3 reads CSAPHGSTDTQYF. The CDR3 region has the DNA TGCAGCGCTCCCCACGGGAGCACAGATACGCAGTATTTT.

The chain uses TRBV27 and TRBJ2-5; 12 bases agree with TRBD1. The CDR3 consists of 16 residues. The junction had 15 bases not matched to a gene; V was cut back by 5 bases and J by 11 bases. The germline V gene has CDR1 MNHEY and CDR2 SMNVEV (reference sequence). The CDR3 loop is CASSLRDRGRNYEQYF. The CDR3 coding sequence is TGTGCCAGCAGTCTCCGGGACAGGGGGCGAAACTATGAGCAGTACTTC.

This clone appeared once. The V call is TRBV19, the J call TRBJ2-7, with 7 bases aligning to TRBD1. Germline V gene lookup returns CDR1 LNHDA and CDR2 SQIVND (reference sequence). V lost 5 bases to trimming and J lost 1 base; unmatched junction nucleotides: 5. The CDR3 contains 14 residues. CDR3 sequence (DNA): TGTGCCAGTAGTGGGGACAGCCCGTCCTACGAGCAGTACTTC. Its protein is CASSGDSPSYEQYF. Full variable domain (rest looked up from reference TRBV19 and TRBJ2-7): DGGITQSPKYLFRKEGQNVTLSCEQNLNHDAMYWYRQDPGQGLRLIYYSQIVNDFQKGDIAEGYSVSREKKESFPLTVTSAQKNPTAFYLCASSGDSPSYEQYFGPGTRLTVT.

V gene TRBV28 combines with J gene TRBJ2-2; TRBD2 aligns across 11 bases. CDR3 length: 17 amino acids. CDR1 and CDR2 from the germline V gene are MDHEN and SYDVKM. The V gene end was trimmed by 2 bases and the J gene end by 3 bases; junction bases not matched to a gene: 5. The CDR3 region has the DNA TGTGCCAGCAGTTTAAGTAGCGGGAGGGCTGACACCGGGGAGCTGTTTTTT. Translating gives CASSLSSGRADTGELFF.

The chain links TRBV4-1 to TRBJ2-7, with D perhaps matching TRBD2 (6 bases). The CDR3 loop spans 16 amino acids. The germline gives CDR1 MGHRA, CDR2 YSYEKL. Trimming removed 4 bases from V and 1 base from J, with 17 bases in between. The CDR3 bases are TGCGCCAGCAGCCCACCCTCCGGGACTGTTTCCTACGAGCAGTACTTC. Translating gives CASSPPSGTVSYEQYF.

V gene TRBV4-1 combines with J gene TRBJ2-7; tentative D call: TRBD2 (6 bases). Germline V gene data show CDR1 as MGHRA and CDR2 as YSYEKL. The V gene lost 4 bases and the J gene lost 3 bases, with 16 bases spanning the gap. The length of the CDR3 is 15 residues. The DNA for the CDR3 is TGCGCCAGCAGCCCTGCTTGGAGGGGCGACTACGAGCAGTACTTC. This sequence encodes CASSPAWRGDYEQYF.

This chain links TRBV28 with TRBJ1-1; 9 bases fit TRBD1. V lost 1 base and J lost 1; bases outside the gene matches: 10. CDR3 length: 18 residues. Germline V gives CDR1 MDHEN, CDR2 SYDVKM. The CDR3 bases are TGTGCCAGCAGTTTATCTTACAGGGGGCGGGATTGGAACACTGAAGCTTTCTTT. Amino acid sequence: CASSLSYRGRDWNTEAFF.

The V gene is TRBV28, the J gene TRBJ2-7, with 9 bases matching TRBD1. The V segment lost 0 bases and the J segment 3 bases; nucleotides outside the gene matches: 0. Germline V gene data show CDR1 as MDHEN and CDR2 as SYDVKM. The CDR3 runs 14 residues. Here the CDR3 DNA reads TGTGCCAGCAGTTTATGGGACAGGGGCTACGAGCAGTACTTC. It encodes CASSLWDRGYEQYF.

V is TRBV19 and J is TRBJ2-2, with D unresolved. CDR1 and CDR2 (germline): LNHDA, SQIVND (reference sequence). Trimming took 6 bases from V and 6 from J, leaving 2 bases between them. The CDR3 length is 10 residues. The CDR3 region has the DNA TGTGCCAGTAGCGCCGGGGAGCTGTTTTTT. Translated, it gives CASSAGELFF. Together with reference TRBV19 and TRBJ2-2, the CDR3 gives the full variable domain: DGGITQSPKYLFRKEGQNVTLSCEQNLNHDAMYWYRQDPGQGLRLIYYSQIVNDFQKGDIAEGYSVSREKKESFPLTVTSAQKNPTAFYLCASSAGELFFGEGSRLTVL.

The J gene is TRBJ1-5, the V gene TRBV25-1; 7 bases line up with TRBD1. Losses at the gene ends were 5 bases for V and 2 bases for J; bases not matched to a gene: 3. Germline V gene lookup returns CDR1 MGHDK and CDR2 SYGVNS. The CDR3 is made up of 14 amino acids. The CDR3 spells CASSQTGGNQPQHF. The CDR3 nucleotides read TGTGCCAGCAGTCAAACAGGGGGCAATCAGCCCCAGCATTTT.

CDR3 amino acids: CASSSRTAGSTDTQYF. The DNA of the CDR3 is TGTGCCAGCAGCTCTAGGACAGCCGGATCCACAGATACGCAGTATTTT. V is TRBV5-4 and J is TRBJ2-3; perhaps TRBD1 as D (6 bases). The germline V gene has CDR1 SGHNT and CDR2 YYREEE (reference sequence). V was clipped by 3 bases and J by 2 bases, with 16 bases between them. This CDR3 spans 16 amino acids.

The chain recombines TRBV6-5 with TRBJ2-1, with 8 bases lining up with TRBD2. Germline CDR1 is MNHEY and CDR2 is SVGAGI. V lost 6 bases and J lost 5; bases outside the gene matches: 3. This CDR3 contains 13 residues. CDR3 residues: CASSGRGDNEQFF. DNA for the CDR3: TGTGCCAGCAGCGGGAGGGGTGACAATGAGCAGTTCTTC.

This rearrangement joins TRBV19 to TRBJ2-7; 9 nucleotides agree with TRBD1. Germline trimming cut 7 bases from V and 2 bases from J; bases unmatched to any gene: 6. CDR1 and CDR2 from the germline V gene are LNHDA and SQIVND (reference sequence). CDR3 size: 14 residues. The DNA of the CDR3 is TGTGCCAGTACCAAGGGACAGGGAGCCTACGAGCAGTACTTC. It translates to CASTKGQGAYEQYF.